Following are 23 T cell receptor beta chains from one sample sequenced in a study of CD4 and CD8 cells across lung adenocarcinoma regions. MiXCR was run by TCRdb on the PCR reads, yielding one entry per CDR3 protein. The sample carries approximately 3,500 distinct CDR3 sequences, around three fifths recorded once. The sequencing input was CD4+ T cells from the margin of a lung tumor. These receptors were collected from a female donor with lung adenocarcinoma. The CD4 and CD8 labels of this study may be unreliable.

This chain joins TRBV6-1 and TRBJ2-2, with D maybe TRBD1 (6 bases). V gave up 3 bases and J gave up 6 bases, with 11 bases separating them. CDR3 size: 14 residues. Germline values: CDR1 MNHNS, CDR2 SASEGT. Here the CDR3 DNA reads TGTGCCAGCAGTGACGCCTACAGGGCCGGGGAGCTGTTTTTT. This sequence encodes CASSDAYRAGELFF.

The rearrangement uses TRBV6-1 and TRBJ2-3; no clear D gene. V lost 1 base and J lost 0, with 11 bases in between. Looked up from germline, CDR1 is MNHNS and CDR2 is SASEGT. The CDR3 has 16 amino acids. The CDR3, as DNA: TGTGCCAGCAGTGAAGTCTGGCGGTCTAGCACAGATACGCAGTATTTT. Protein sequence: CASSEVWRSSTDTQYF.

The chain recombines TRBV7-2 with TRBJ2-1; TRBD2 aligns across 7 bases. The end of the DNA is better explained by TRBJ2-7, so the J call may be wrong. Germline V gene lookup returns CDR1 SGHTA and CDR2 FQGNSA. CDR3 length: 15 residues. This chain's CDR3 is CARGLLAGVGDTQYF. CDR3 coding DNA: TGTGCCAGGGGCTTGCTGGCGGGAGTTGGGGATACGCAGTACTTC.

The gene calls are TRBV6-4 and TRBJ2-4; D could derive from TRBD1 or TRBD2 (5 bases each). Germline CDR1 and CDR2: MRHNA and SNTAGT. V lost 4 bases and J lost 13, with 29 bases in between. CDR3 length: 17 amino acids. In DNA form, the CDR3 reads TGTGCCAGCAGTGGCGCGTCGGGGCTGTGCGCCAAAAATGAGCAGTACTTC. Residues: CASSGASGLCAKNEQYF.

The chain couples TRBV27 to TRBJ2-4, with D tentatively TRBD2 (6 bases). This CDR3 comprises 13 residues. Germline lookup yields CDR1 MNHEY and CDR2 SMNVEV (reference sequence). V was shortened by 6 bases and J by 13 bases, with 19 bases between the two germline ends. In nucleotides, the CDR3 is TGTGCCAGCAGCCTTCGCGGGAAAAACACCCAGTACTTC. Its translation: CASSLRGKNTQYF.

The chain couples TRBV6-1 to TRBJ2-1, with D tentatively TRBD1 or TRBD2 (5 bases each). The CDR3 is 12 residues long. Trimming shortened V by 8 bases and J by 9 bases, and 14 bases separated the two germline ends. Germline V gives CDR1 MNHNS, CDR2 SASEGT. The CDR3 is CASVGPGFEQFF. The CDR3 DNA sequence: TGTGCCAGCGTGGGACCAGGGTTTGAGCAGTTCTTC.

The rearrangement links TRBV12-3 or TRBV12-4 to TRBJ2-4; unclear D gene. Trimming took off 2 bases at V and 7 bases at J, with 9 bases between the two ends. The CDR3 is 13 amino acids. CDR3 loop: CASSLNRWNIQYF. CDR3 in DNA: TGTGCCAGCAGTTTAAACAGATGGAACATTCAGTACTTC.

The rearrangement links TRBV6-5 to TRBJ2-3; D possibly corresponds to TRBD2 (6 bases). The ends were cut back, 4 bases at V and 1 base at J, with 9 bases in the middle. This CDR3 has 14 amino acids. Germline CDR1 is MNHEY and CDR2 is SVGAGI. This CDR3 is CASSWGGGTDTQYF. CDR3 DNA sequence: TGTGCCAGCAGTTGGGGCGGGGGCACAGATACGCAGTATTTT.

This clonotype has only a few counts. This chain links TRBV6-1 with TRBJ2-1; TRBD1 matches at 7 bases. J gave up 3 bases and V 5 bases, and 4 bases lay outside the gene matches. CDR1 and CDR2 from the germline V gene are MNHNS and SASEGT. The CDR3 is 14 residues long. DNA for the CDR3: TGTGCCAGCAGTAAGGGGGCGATCTACAATGAGCAGTTCTTC. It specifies CASSKGAIYNEQFF.

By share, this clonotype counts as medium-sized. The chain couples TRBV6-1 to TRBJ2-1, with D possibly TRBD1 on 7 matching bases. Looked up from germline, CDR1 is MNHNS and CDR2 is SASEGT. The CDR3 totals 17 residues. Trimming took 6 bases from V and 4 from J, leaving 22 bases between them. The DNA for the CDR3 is TGTGCCAGCAGACTTCCAACTCAGGGGGGCAAGTACAATGAGCAGTTCTTC. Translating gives CASRLPTQGGKYNEQFF.

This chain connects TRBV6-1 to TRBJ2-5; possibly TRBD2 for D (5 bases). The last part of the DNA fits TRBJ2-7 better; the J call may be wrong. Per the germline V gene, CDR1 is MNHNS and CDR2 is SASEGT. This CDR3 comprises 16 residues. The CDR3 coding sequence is TGTGCCAGCAGTGCGGAGCGGCCGTGGTTCGACTACGAGCAGTACGTC. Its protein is CASSAERPWFDYEQYV.

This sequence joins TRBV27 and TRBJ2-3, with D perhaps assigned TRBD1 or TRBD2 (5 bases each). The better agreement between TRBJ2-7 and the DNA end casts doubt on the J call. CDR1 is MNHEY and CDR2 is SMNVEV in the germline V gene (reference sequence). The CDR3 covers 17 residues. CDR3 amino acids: CASSPGTGPSGTDTQYF. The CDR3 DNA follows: TGTGCCAGCAGTCCGGGGACCGGGCCCAGTGGCACAGATACGCAGTACTTC.

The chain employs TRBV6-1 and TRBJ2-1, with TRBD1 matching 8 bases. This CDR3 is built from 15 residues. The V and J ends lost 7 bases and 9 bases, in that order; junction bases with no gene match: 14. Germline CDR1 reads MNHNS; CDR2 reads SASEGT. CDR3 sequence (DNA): TGTGCCAGCATCCCTACAGGGGGGTTTTTCTTTGAGCAGTTCTTC. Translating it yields CASIPTGGFFFEQFF.

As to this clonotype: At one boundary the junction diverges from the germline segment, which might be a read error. This chain's CDR3 is CARGENPKDTQYF. The CDR3 nucleotides are TGTGCCAGGGGTGAAAATCCCAAGGATACGCAGTACTTT. V usage is TRBV6-1 and J usage is TRBJ2-3; no clear D. Per the germline V gene, CDR1 is MNHNS and CDR2 is SASEGT. The CDR3 is made up of 13 amino acids.

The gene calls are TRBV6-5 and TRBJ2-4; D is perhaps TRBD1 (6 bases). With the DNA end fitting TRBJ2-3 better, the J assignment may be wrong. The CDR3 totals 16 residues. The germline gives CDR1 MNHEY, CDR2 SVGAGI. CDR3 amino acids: CASSFSGLGAKNIQYF. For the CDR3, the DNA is TGTGCCAGCAGCTTCTCAGGGCTGGGGGCAAAAAACATTCAGTATTTT.

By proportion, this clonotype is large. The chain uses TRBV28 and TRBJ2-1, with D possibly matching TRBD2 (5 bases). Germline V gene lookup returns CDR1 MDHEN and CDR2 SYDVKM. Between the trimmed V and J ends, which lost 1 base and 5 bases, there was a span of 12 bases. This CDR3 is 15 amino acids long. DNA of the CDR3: TGTGCCAGCAGTTTATATCCGGCGGGTGACAATGAGCAGTTCTTC. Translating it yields CASSLYPAGDNEQFF.

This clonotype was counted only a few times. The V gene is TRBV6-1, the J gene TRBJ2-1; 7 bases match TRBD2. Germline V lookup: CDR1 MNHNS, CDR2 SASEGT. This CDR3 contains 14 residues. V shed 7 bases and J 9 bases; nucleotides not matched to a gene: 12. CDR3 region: CASKELAERGEQFF. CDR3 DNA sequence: TGTGCCAGCAAGGAGCTAGCGGAGAGGGGTGAGCAGTTCTTC.

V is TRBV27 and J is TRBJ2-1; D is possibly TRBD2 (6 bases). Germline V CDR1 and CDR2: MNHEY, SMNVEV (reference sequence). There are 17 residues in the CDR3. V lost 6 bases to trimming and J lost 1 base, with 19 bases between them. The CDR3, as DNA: TGTGCCAGCAGCGTAGCGGTACGGGATGTTTCCTACAATGAGCAGTTCTTC. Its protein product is CASSVAVRDVSYNEQFF.

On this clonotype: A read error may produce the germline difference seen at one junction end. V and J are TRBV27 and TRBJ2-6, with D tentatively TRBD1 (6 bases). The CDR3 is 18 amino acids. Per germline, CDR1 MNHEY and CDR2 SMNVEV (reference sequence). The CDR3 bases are TGTGCCAGCAGCCTGACCGGGACACTCTATTCTGGGGCCTACGAGCAGTATTTC. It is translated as CASSLTGTLYSGAYEQYF.

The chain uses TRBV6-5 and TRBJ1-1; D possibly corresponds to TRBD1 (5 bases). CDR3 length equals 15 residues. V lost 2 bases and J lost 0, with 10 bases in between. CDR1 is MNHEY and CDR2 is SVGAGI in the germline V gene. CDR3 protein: CASSYGGRLNTEAFF. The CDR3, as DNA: TGTGCCAGCAGTTACGGGGGTCGCCTGAACACTGAAGCTTTCTTT.

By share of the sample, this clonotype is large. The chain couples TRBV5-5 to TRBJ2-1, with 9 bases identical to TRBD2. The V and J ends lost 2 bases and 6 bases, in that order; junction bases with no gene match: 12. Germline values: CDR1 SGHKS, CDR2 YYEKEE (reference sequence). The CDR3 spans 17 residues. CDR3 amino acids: CASSFLKVVAGVNEQFF. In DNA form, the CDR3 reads TGTGCCAGCAGCTTTCTCAAGGTAGTAGCGGGAGTCAATGAGCAGTTCTTC.

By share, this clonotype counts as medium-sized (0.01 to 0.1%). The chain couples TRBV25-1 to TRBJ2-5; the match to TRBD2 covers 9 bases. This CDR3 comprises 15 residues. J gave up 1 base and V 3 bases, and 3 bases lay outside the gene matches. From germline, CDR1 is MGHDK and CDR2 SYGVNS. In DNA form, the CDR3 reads TGTGCCAGCAGTGAGCCGACTAGCGGCCAAGAGACCCAGTACTTC. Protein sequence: CASSEPTSGQETQYF.

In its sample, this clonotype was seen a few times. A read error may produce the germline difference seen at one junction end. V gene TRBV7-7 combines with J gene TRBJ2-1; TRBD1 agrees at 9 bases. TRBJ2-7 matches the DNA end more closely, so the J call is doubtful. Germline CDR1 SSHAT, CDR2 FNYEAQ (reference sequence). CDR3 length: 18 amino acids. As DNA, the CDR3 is TGTGCTAGCACCTCAAAGGACAGGGGAGACGTCGGACGCTACGAGCAGTACTTC. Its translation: CASTSKDRGDVGRYEQYF.